This T cell receptor (beta chain) was retrieved from a study of blood T cell repertoires in COVID-19 (TCRdb year 2020). For the wider study: Samples from collaborators originated in the United States, Italy and Spain and spanned both the acute and convalescent phases of COVID-19. The material from the prospective study consisted of cDNA or gDNA derived from T cells, B-cell-depleted T cells, or PBMCs. Subjects who had been exposed to COVID-19, were actively infected with it, or had recovered from it provided the deeply sampled blood TCRbeta repertoires that made up the dataset. The repertoires were made available in a free public database intended to serve as a resource for research on the immune response to SARS-CoV-2. Samples were obtained from the ongoing ImmuneRACE study (first 160 participants) and from 1,254 subjects provided by 6 global collaborators. Sample metadata almost always included a de-identified subject ID, COVID-19 status, age in years and sex. HLA class I and class II types, where available, came from metadata supplied by the sample provider rather than from assay-based typing.

TCRbeta CDR3 regions were amplified from genomic DNA using the immunoSEQ Assay, a bias-controlled multiplex PCR. The authors' analysis ran thus. The number of nucleated cells in each sample was estimated from the amplification of reference gene primers within the assay. To quantify the absolute abundance of each unique TCRbeta CDR3 rearrangement, sequence reads were collapsed and filtered. For each sample, productive Simpson clonality was calculated by taking the square root of Simpson's diversity index across productive rearrangements. Here the immuneACCESS table is served through TCRdb, limited to in-frame sequences with V and J called. Missing clones are a known gap in these copies; in checked studies unresolved V genes cover under half, and the rest lacks a known reason. V and J calls and clone size are given by that table; D and trimming were obtained from the DNA. The sample yields some 220,000 clones; roughly 80% were counted once. Around 3.1% of the sample is in the top ten clones.

Another Seattle source contributed samples from volunteer blood donors who had recovered from COVID-19. Collaborating institutions collected whole blood in K2EDTA tubes following their own protocols. For TCRbeta analysis, collaborator samples were shipped as frozen whole blood, as isolated PBMCs, or as DNA extracted from either sample type. The paper as a whole reports these results and caveats: Clinical and demographic metadata were provided uncurated, with the amount varying by source and participant.

For this chain, trimming is 0 bases at the V end and 2 bases at the J end, and the number of junction bases without a gene match is 5. From a lookup of the germline V gene, CDR1 and CDR2 are SGHRS and YFSETQ. Its CDR3 holds 15 amino acids, cysteine through phenylalanine. CDR3 DNA only is kept here, 45 bases in frame from base 1. In the case of this clone: The specificity of this receptor is unknown. Qualities for individual bases were not recorded, and no much larger clone is one base off.

Rearrangement joined TRBV5-1 to TRBJ2-7; the junction holds 7 bases that match TRBD1. Sequencing input: peripheral blood. This receptor was taken from a woman aged 25 to 39 who had recovered from COVID-19. The bases are TGCGCCAGCAGCTTGGACAGGACAGGACCCTACGAGCAGTACTTC. Its protein reads: CASSLDRTGPYEQYF. The CDR3 plus the reference TRBV5-1 and TRBJ2-7 genes for the other parts give the full variable domain: KAGVTQTPRYLIKTRGQQVTLSCSPISGHRSVSWYQQTPGQGLQFLFEYFSETQRNKGNFPGRFSGRQFSNSRSEMNVSTLELGDSALYLCASSLDRTGPYEQYFGPGTRLTVT.